This is a list of T cell receptor beta chains from one sample in a study of PD-L1 blockade in urothelial cancer. The protocol was immunoSEQ multiplex PCR, while the TCRdb copy is restricted to in-frame clones and leaves out a portion. In the table there are tens of thousands of clones, around 82% of which are singletons. Sequencing used PBMCs, obtained around atezolizumab (anti-PD-L1) treatment. The receptors derive from a man aged 55 to 70 with urothelial cancer. Both conserved end residues are part of each CDR3. Fields, in order: clone size, D gene, J gene, V gene, CDR3 protein, CDR3 DNA. A D gene is named only where the DNA matches it firmly. Clone size is given for some rows only: seen once, a few or many times, or a class if the clone is expanded.

- | - | TRBJ2-3 | TRBV18 | CASSPGILSTDTQYF | TGTGCCAGCTCACCCGGGATCCTGAGCACAGATACGCAGTATTTT
- | - | TRBJ2-2 | TRBV18 | CASSSGQNTGELFF | TGTGCCAGCTCGTCGGGACAGAACACCGGGGAGCTGTTTTTT
- | - | TRBJ2-7 | TRBV5-1 | CASSLRLGASYEQYF | TGCGCCAGCAGCTTGAGGTTGGGAGCCTCCTACGAGCAGTACTTC
- | - | TRBJ1-5 | TRBV7-2 | CASSPTRDQPQHF | TGTGCCAGCAGCCCGACCAGGGATCAGCCCCAGCATTTT
- | - | TRBJ1-5 | TRBV6-5 | CASSPRVNQPQHF | TGTGCCAGCAGCCCTAGAGTTAATCAGCCCCAGCATTTT
- | TRBD1 | TRBJ2-7 | TRBV7-6 | CASSQGGTGYYEQYF | TGTGCCAGCAGCCAGGGCGGGACAGGGTACTACGAGCAGTACTTC
few | TRBD2 | TRBJ2-7 | TRBV7-9 | CASSHPPRGDSYEQYF | TGTGCCAGCAGCCACCCGCCACGGGGGGACTCCTACGAGCAGTACTTC
- | - | TRBJ2-5 | TRBV30 | CAWRGQETQYF | TGTGCCTGGCGGGGACAAGAGACCCAGTACTTC
- | TRBD1 | TRBJ2-3 | TRBV5-4 | CASSPDRGEQYF | TGTGCCAGCAGCCCAGACAGGGGGGAGCAGTATTTT
- | - | TRBJ2-5 | TRBV7-9 | CASSFSGDRQETQYF | TGTGCCAGCAGCTTCTCAGGGGACCGCCAAGAGACCCAGTACTTC
- | - | TRBJ1-3 | TRBV7-9 | CASSLAEAVPGNTIYF | TGTGCCAGCAGCTTAGCGGAGGCGGTTCCCGGAAACACCATATATTTT
- | - | TRBJ2-3 | TRBV5-1 | CASSLAWGGTDTQYF | TGCGCCAGCAGCTTGGCCTGGGGGGGCACAGATACGCAGTATTTT
- | - | TRBJ1-4 | TRBV25-1 | CASSDLRTVNEKLFF | TGTGCCAGCAGTGATTTGAGGACAGTTAATGAAAAACTGTTTTTT
- | TRBD1 | TRBJ1-2 | TRBV6-5 | CASSRPRGRNYGYTF | TGTGCCAGCAGCCGACCCAGGGGGCGCAACTATGGCTACACCTTC
- | TRBD1 | TRBJ1-2 | TRBV28 | CASRLPSQGVYGYTF | TGTGCCAGCAGGTTACCTTCCCAGGGGGTCTATGGCTACACCTTC
- | TRBD2 | TRBJ2-2 | TRBV5-1 | CASSFGGSVNTGELFF | TGCGCCAGCAGCTTCGGGGGGTCGGTGAACACCGGGGAGCTGTTTTTT
- | - | TRBJ2-4 | TRBV27 | CASSLASYRDAKNIQYF | TGTGCCAGCAGTTTAGCCTCCTACAGGGACGCCAAAAACATTCAGTACTTC
- | - | TRBJ2-1 | TRBV5-6 | CASSPDRYNEQFF | TGTGCCAGCAGCCCAGACAGGTACAATGAGCAGTTCTTC
few | - | TRBJ1-3 | TRBV2 | CASSMRAVSGNTIYF | TGTGCCAGCAGCATGAGAGCCGTCTCTGGAAACACCATATATTTT
- | - | TRBJ2-7 | TRBV7-2 | CASSLMTDSYEQYF | TGTGCCAGCAGCTTAATGACAGATTCCTACGAGCAGTACTTC
- | - | TRBJ1-2 | TRBV4-1 | CASSQDRNYGYTF | TGCGCCAGCAGCCAAGACAGGAACTATGGCTACACCTTC
- | TRBD1 | TRBJ1-5 | TRBV18 | CASSLDRGGSNQPQHF | TGTGCCAGCTCACTCGACAGGGGAGGTAGCAATCAGCCCCAGCATTTT
- | - | TRBJ1-1 | TRBV6-5 | CASRKIRDLNTEAFF | TGTGCCAGCAGGAAAATCAGGGACTTAAACACTGAAGCTTTCTTT
- | - | TRBJ1-5 | TRBV5-8 | CASSKNLSADYSNQPQHF | TGTGCCAGCAGCAAAAACCTGTCGGCGGATTATAGCAATCAGCCCCAGCATTTT
- | - | TRBJ2-3 | TRBV19 | CASSKVGTSTDTQYF | TGTGCCAGTAGTAAAGTTGGGACAAGCACAGATACGCAGTATTTT
few | - | TRBJ2-3 | TRBV30 | CAWSQSKDTQYF | TGTGCCTGGAGCCAAAGCAAAGATACGCAGTATTTT
- | - | TRBJ2-1 | TRBV2 | CASSDRVRYNEQFF | TGTGCCAGCAGTGACAGGGTAAGGTACAATGAGCAGTTCTTC
- | - | TRBJ2-3 | TRBV5-1 | CASRRQGATDTQYF | TGCGCCAGCCGGCGCCAGGGCGCAACAGATACGCAGTATTTT
- | TRBD2 | TRBJ2-1 | TRBV6-6 | CASIFGGAPIDEQFF | TGTGCCAGCATTTTCGGGGGGGCGCCGATAGATGAGCAGTTCTTC
- | - | TRBJ2-7 | TRBV6-6 | CASSYSQGGSGEQYF | TGTGCCAGCAGTTACTCCCAGGGGGGTTCTGGCGAGCAGTACTTC
once | TRBD1 | TRBJ1-2 | TRBV25-1 | CASSDRDRGKGGYTF | TGTGCCAGCAGTGACCGGGACAGGGGTAAGGGTGGCTACACCTTC
- | - | TRBJ2-2 | TRBV6-5 | CASSYLDRSTGELFF | TGTGCCAGCAGTTACTTGGACAGATCCACCGGGGAGCTGTTTTTT
- | - | TRBJ1-2 | TRBV6-5 | CASSDAGDYGYTF | TGTGCCAGCAGCGACGCAGGGGACTATGGCTACACCTTC
- | - | TRBJ1-6 | TRBV7-9 | CASSPRGDRDSPLHF | TGTGCCAGCAGCCCACGCGGGGATCGGGATTCACCCCTCCACTTT